One and the same sample provided the 32 T cell receptor beta chains below, sequenced in a study of OX40 agonist ivuxolimab in advanced cancers. This table comes from immunoSEQ multiplex PCR, and its TCRdb copy is limited to in-frame clones, with some not included. The profile shows around 53,000 clones, approximately 84% of them singletons. The specimen was CD4+ or CD8+ T cells sorted from blood, collected in a trial of the OX40 agonist ivuxolimab. The receptors were sampled from an adult with an advanced solid tumor such as melanoma, head and neck, liver or kidney cancer.

The chain uses TRBV27 and TRBJ2-1, with 11 nucleotides matching TRBD2. The junction had 17 bases not matched to a gene; V was cut back by 11 bases and J by 2 bases. The CDR3 spans 18 residues. The germline gives CDR1 MNHEY, CDR2 SMNVEV (reference sequence). The CDR3 region is CASRAGLADSSPYNEQFF. The CDR3 nucleotides are TGTGCCTCCCGGGCGGGACTAGCGGACTCGAGTCCCTACAATGAGCAGTTCTTC.

The chain is built from TRBV29-1 and TRBJ2-1, with 14 bases that match TRBD2. Losses at the gene ends were 6 bases for V and 6 bases for J; bases not matched to a gene: 4. Germline V gene sequence: CDR1 SQVTM, CDR2 ANQGSEA. This CDR3 region has 14 residues. The CDR3 sequence is CSVGTSGRGNEQFF. In nucleotides, the CDR3 is TGCAGCGTCGGGACTAGCGGGAGAGGCAATGAGCAGTTCTTC.

This chain links TRBV5-8 with TRBJ2-7; D tentatively reads TRBD1 or TRBD2 (5 bases each). Germline lookup yields CDR1 SGHTS and CDR2 YDEGEE. The V and J ends lost 1 base and 4 bases respectively, with 24 bases between them. The length of the CDR3 is 18 residues. In DNA form, the CDR3 reads TGTGCCAGCAGCTTGCCCCTGGGACGACATGCCTTCGGATACGAGCAGTACTTC. Translation gives CASSLPLGRHAFGYEQYF.

The V call is TRBV6-5, the J call TRBJ1-2; 8 nucleotides line up with TRBD1. CDR3 length equals 14 residues. CDR1 is MNHEY, CDR2 SVGAGI, per germline. The V gene end was trimmed by 6 bases and the J gene end by 5 bases; junction bases not matched to a gene: 8. In DNA, the CDR3 is TGTGCCAGCAGGGACACAAGGACAGGGTATGGCTACACCTTC. Its translation is CASRDTRTGYGYTF.

The chain joins TRBV5-4 to TRBJ2-5; D uncertain. Germline V gives CDR1 SGHNT, CDR2 YYREEE (reference sequence). V shed 1 base and J shed 3 bases, with 10 bases lying between them. This CDR3 comprises 14 residues. This CDR3 is CASSLISREETQYF. CDR3 bases: TGTGCCAGCAGCTTGATTTCTAGAGAAGAGACCCAGTACTTC.

The chain recombines TRBV7-7 with TRBJ2-5; 10 bases are shared with TRBD1. Trimming removed 3 bases from V and 1 base from J; junction bases left unmatched: 2. This CDR3 is 15 amino acids long. The germline gives CDR1 SSHAT, CDR2 FNYEAQ (reference sequence). The CDR3: CASSLDRGFQETQYF. CDR3 nucleotide sequence: TGTGCCAGCAGCTTGGACAGGGGGTTCCAAGAGACCCAGTACTTC. The full variable domain, its missing parts supplied by reference TRBV7-7 and TRBJ2-5, is GAGVSQSPRYKVTKRGQDVTLRCDPISSHATLYWYQQALGQGPEFLTYFNYEAQPDKSGLPSDRFSAERPEGSISTLTIQRTEQRDSAMYRCASSLDRGFQETQYFGPGTRLLVL.

With respect to this clone: Other nucleotide sequences from this sample produce the same CDR3. V and J are TRBV7-6 and TRBJ2-7; the match to TRBD2 covers 8 bases. Germline CDR1 SGHVS, CDR2 FNYEAQ. With 5 bases clipped from V and 5 bases from J, the junction kept 14 bases outside the gene matches. This CDR3 comprises 16 residues. CDR3 in DNA: TGTGCCAGCAGCCCGTGGGGGATGGTAGCGGGAAACGAGCAGTACTTC. As protein: CASSPWGMVAGNEQYF.

The chain is built from TRBV11-2 and TRBJ2-7, with D perhaps TRBD1 (6 bases). Between the trimmed V and J ends, which lost 3 bases and 0 bases, there was a span of 15 bases. In germline, CDR1 is SGHAT, CDR2 FQNNGV. The CDR3 contains 16 residues. The CDR3 nucleotides read TGTGCCAGCAGCTTGTCCGGGACAATAAGCTCCTACGAGCAGTACTTC. Its protein product is CASSLSGTISSYEQYF. Filled out from reference TRBV11-2 and TRBJ2-7, the complete variable domain reads EAGVAQSPRYKIIEKRQSVAFWCNPISGHATLYWYQQILGQGPKLLIQFQNNGVVDDSQLPKDRFSAERLKGVDSTLKIQPAKLEDSAVYLCASSLSGTISSYEQYFGPGTRLTVT.

The J gene is TRBJ2-2, the V gene TRBV5-4, with 11 bases that match TRBD1. With V trimmed by 4 bases and J by 5 bases, 4 bases remained unmatched. Germline V gene lookup returns CDR1 SGHNT and CDR2 YYREEE (reference sequence). This CDR3 is built from 15 residues. This chain's CDR3 is CASSPGTGGTGELFF. CDR3 DNA: TGTGCCAGCAGCCCCGGGACAGGGGGGACCGGGGAGCTGTTTTTT.

The chain uses TRBV28 and TRBJ2-6; the D is unclear. CDR3 size: 14 residues. V dropped 5 bases and J dropped 2 bases, with 7 bases sitting between them. Germline assignment: CDR1 MDHEN and CDR2 SYDVKM. The CDR3 region is CASSARAGANVLTF. In DNA, the CDR3 is TGTGCCAGCAGTGCCCGGGCTGGGGCCAACGTCCTGACTTTC.

This chain uses TRBV11-2 with TRBJ2-7; the D call may be TRBD1 or TRBD2 (5 bases each). The CDR3 contains 14 residues. The germline CDR1 and CDR2 sequences are SGHAT and FQNNGV. V was cut by 1 base and J by 2 bases, with 9 bases left in between. For the CDR3, the DNA is TGTGCCAGCAGCTTAGTCGGGACCACCTACGAGCAGTACTTC. It encodes CASSLVGTTYEQYF.

The chain recombines TRBV18 with TRBJ2-5, with 12 nucleotides matching TRBD1. The V and J ends lost 5 bases and 4 bases, in that order; junction bases with no gene match: 8. There are 16 residues in the CDR3. Looked up from germline, CDR1 is KGHSH and CDR2 is LQKENI. The CDR3 coding sequence is TGTGCCAGCTCATACTCCGGGACAGGGGGCTTAGAGACCCAGTACTTC. Amino acid sequence: CASSYSGTGGLETQYF.

The chain carries TRBV20-1 and TRBJ2-5; no firm D call. CDR1 is DFQATT and CDR2 is SNEGSKA in the germline V gene (reference sequence). This CDR3 is 11 amino acids long. Trimming removed 5 bases at V and 1 base at J, with 5 bases between. CDR3 in DNA: TGCAGTGCTCTCACCCAAGAGACCCAGTACTTC. The encoded protein is CSALTQETQYF.

The gene calls are TRBV7-2 and TRBJ2-3; the D gene could be TRBD1 or TRBD2 (5 bases each). Trimming stripped 5 bases from V and 8 bases from J, with 20 bases between. The CDR3 is 15 amino acids. Per germline, CDR1 SGHTA and CDR2 FQGNSA. The CDR3 coding sequence is TGTGCCAGCAGCGACAGCGGACTGACGACTGCTACGCAGTATTTT. Protein: CASSDSGLTTATQYF.

This chain connects TRBV5-1 to TRBJ2-2, with 8 bases aligning to TRBD2. Per the germline V gene, CDR1 is SGHRS and CDR2 is YFSETQ. The CDR3 extends over 17 amino acids. The V gene end was trimmed by 0 bases and the J gene end by 2 bases; junction bases not matched to a gene: 6. The CDR3: CASSLVAAGVNTGELFF. CDR3 DNA sequence: TGCGCCAGCAGCTTGGTCGCAGCGGGAGTTAACACCGGGGAGCTGTTTTTT.

DNA of the CDR3: TGTGCCAGCTCACCAGGGGGAGGTCAAGAGACCCAGTACTTC. Translated, it gives CASSPGGGQETQYF. This chain uses TRBV18 with TRBJ2-5, with D perhaps TRBD2 (6 bases). The CDR3 is made up of 14 amino acids. Germline V gene sequence: CDR1 KGHSH, CDR2 LQKENI. V was clipped by 2 bases and J by 2 bases, with 9 bases between them.

The V gene is TRBV5-1, the J gene TRBJ2-2; D not resolved. CDR3 length: 16 residues. Trimming stripped 4 bases from V and 2 bases from J, with 15 bases between. Germline values: CDR1 SGHRS, CDR2 YFSETQ. This CDR3 reads CASSGSRFINTGELFF. CDR3 nucleotide sequence: TGCGCCAGCAGCGGGTCCAGATTCATCAACACCGGGGAGCTGTTTTTT.

The chain recombines TRBV19 with TRBJ1-5, with TRBD1 as a possible D gene (6 bases). CDR3 size: 16 residues. V lost 3 bases and J 1 base, leaving 13 bases between the germline ends. The germline V gene encodes CDR1 LNHDA and CDR2 SQIVND (reference sequence). The CDR3 loop is CASSMTPGASNQPQHF. In nucleotides, the CDR3 is TGTGCCAGTAGTATGACCCCGGGGGCGAGCAATCAGCCCCAGCATTTT.

CDR3 region: CASSLGQGIFSGANVLTF. In nucleotides, the CDR3 is TGTGCCAGCAGCTTGGGACAGGGGATATTCTCTGGGGCCAACGTCCTGACTTTC. The chain joins TRBV5-4 to TRBJ2-6, with 8 nucleotides matching TRBD1. J lost 0 bases, V lost 0 bases, and 5 bases had no gene match. The germline gives CDR1 SGHNT, CDR2 YYREEE (reference sequence). The CDR3 consists of 18 residues.

With respect to this clone: Different DNA sequences within this sample yield the same CDR3. CDR3: CASSQGLTGETPETQYF. The CDR3 coding sequence is TGTGCCAGCAGCCAAGGCCTCACAGGGGAAACCCCCGAGACCCAGTACTTC. J is TRBJ2-5 and V is TRBV4-2; 7 bases fit TRBD1. The germline CDR1 and CDR2 sequences are LGHNA and YNFKEQ. This CDR3 comprises 17 residues. After removal of 1 base from V and 5 bases from J, the junction contained 13 bases not matched to a gene.

The V call is TRBV18, the J call TRBJ1-2; D is unclear. Germline V CDR1 and CDR2: KGHSH, LQKENI. The CDR3 consists of 15 residues. The V end lost 3 bases, the J end lost 5 bases, and 16 bases lay between the germline ends. The DNA of the CDR3 is TGTGCCAGCTCACCGGATCCCAGAAGACCGTATGGCTACACCTTC. Translated: CASSPDPRRPYGYTF.

J is TRBJ1-1 and V is TRBV7-9, with 8 positions matching TRBD1. V lost 0 bases and J lost 1; bases outside the gene matches: 1. CDR1 and CDR2 (germline): SEHNR, FQNEAQ (reference sequence). The CDR3 is 15 residues long. CDR3 sequence reads: CASSLAGTGNTEAFF. The CDR3 DNA sequence: TGTGCCAGCAGCTTAGCCGGGACAGGGAACACTGAAGCTTTCTTT. The variable domain in full, completed from reference TRBV7-9 and TRBJ1-1, reads DTGVSQNPRHKITKRGQNVTFRCDPISEHNRLYWYRQTLGQGPEFLTYFQNEAQLEKSRLLSDRFSAERPKGSFSTLEIQRTEQGDSAMYLCASSLAGTGNTEAFFGQGTRLTVV.

The chain uses TRBV6-6 and TRBJ2-3; TRBD2 is a possible D gene (5 bases). Germline values: CDR1 MNHNY, CDR2 SVGAGI (reference sequence). Trimming took 8 bases from V and 3 from J, leaving 15 bases between them. This CDR3 has 14 residues. The CDR3 DNA follows: TGTGCCAGCGAGGTAGGAGGAGCAACAGATACGCAGTATTTT. Encoded protein: CASEVGGATDTQYF.

The V call is TRBV18, the J call TRBJ2-2; no reliable D call. Germline V gene lookup returns CDR1 KGHSH and CDR2 LQKENI. V lost 0 bases and J 1 base, leaving 12 bases between the germline ends. The CDR3 loop spans 17 amino acids. The CDR3 loop reads CASSPPWTIVNTGELFF. The CDR3 bases are TGTGCCAGCTCACCACCATGGACGATCGTGAACACCGGGGAGCTGTTTTTT.

The rearrangement joins TRBV6-6 to TRBJ2-2; 7 nucleotides match TRBD2. This CDR3 spans 15 amino acids. Looked up from germline, CDR1 is MNHNY and CDR2 is SVGAGI (reference sequence). J lost 8 bases, V lost 0 bases, and 6 bases had no gene match. The CDR3 spells CASSYSNLGGGELFF. The CDR3 region has the DNA TGTGCCAGCAGTTACTCGAATCTGGGAGGGGGGGAGCTGTTTTTT.

This clone was seen just once. The chain is built from TRBV7-9 and TRBJ1-2; perhaps TRBD1 as D (5 bases). Trimming cost V 1 base and J 8 bases, with 14 bases left between them. The CDR3 consists of 14 residues. The germline V gene encodes CDR1 SEHNR and CDR2 FQNEAQ (reference sequence). Here the CDR3 reads CASSLGGRDLGYTF. CDR3 DNA sequence: TGTGCCAGCAGCTTAGGAGGGAGGGACCTGGGCTACACCTTC.

CDR3 loop: CASSTSSATNEKLFF. Here the CDR3 DNA reads TGTGCCAGTAGTACCTCCTCGGCAACTAATGAAAAACTGTTTTTT. This chain links TRBV19 with TRBJ1-4; D gene uncertain. There are 15 residues in the CDR3. Germline V gene lookup returns CDR1 LNHDA and CDR2 SQIVND (reference sequence). Deletions cut 4 bases from V and 0 bases from J, with 9 bases between.

The CDR3 is CASSETGTDSNQPQHF. The CDR3 coding sequence is TGTGCCAGCAGTGAAACCGGGACAGATAGCAATCAGCCCCAGCATTTT. V gene TRBV6-4 combines with J gene TRBJ1-5, with TRBD1 identical over 7 bases. V gave up 3 bases and J gave up 0 bases; unmatched junction bases: 5. The CDR3 has 16 residues. Germline loops: CDR1 MRHNA, CDR2 SNTAGT.

The chain employs TRBV2 and TRBJ1-5; D gene ambiguous. CDR3 length: 15 amino acids. CDR1 is SNHLY and CDR2 is FYNNEI in the germline V gene. Trimming pared 1 base from V and 2 bases from J, leaving 9 bases between. The CDR3 sequence is CASSEGGYGNQPQHF. The CDR3 region has the DNA TGTGCCAGCAGTGAAGGGGGATATGGCAATCAGCCCCAGCATTTT.

There are a few counts of this clone. The chain links TRBV9 to TRBJ2-1; no clear D gene. V was pared by 1 base and J by 6 bases, with 11 bases between. CDR1 and CDR2 from the germline V gene are SGDLS and YYNGEE. The CDR3 spans 14 residues. CDR3 loop: CASSVRFETNEQFF. CDR3 coding DNA: TGTGCCAGCAGCGTACGTTTTGAGACCAATGAGCAGTTCTTC.

J is TRBJ1-3 and V is TRBV30; perhaps TRBD1 as D (5 bases). The CDR3 spans 13 residues. From germline, CDR1 is GTSNPN and CDR2 SVGIG (reference sequence). V was shortened by 7 bases and J by 4 bases, with 14 bases between the two germline ends. CDR3 residues: CAYSQGSGNTIYF. Written as DNA, the CDR3 is TGTGCCTACTCTCAGGGTAGCGGAAACACCATATATTTT.

This sequence joins TRBV7-9 and TRBJ2-1; D might be TRBD1 (5 bases). Deletions cut 11 bases from V and 5 bases from J, with 13 bases between. This CDR3 is 12 amino acids long. CDR1 is SEHNR, CDR2 FQNEAQ, per germline (reference sequence). CDR3 residues: CAARTSDNEQFF. The CDR3 DNA is TGTGCCGCGCGGACATCGGACAATGAGCAGTTCTTC.